Below are 5 T cell receptor beta chains sequenced from a single sample in a study of blood T cell repertoires in COVID-19 (TCRdb year 2020). Libraries were made using the immunoSEQ multiplex PCR assay. The table was pulled from immuneACCESS by TCRdb, which kept in-frame rearrangements only. Such tables lose some clones; where checked, under half of the loss comes from unresolved V genes, and the rest has no known cause. The sample contains 470,000 or so clones, 85% to 90% of them found a single time. Of the sample, 4.3% is held by the ten largest clones. The specimen was peripheral blood. These receptors all come from a woman aged 30 to 39 with acute or convalescent COVID-19.

The chain employs TRBV5-4 and TRBJ2-5; 10 bases map to TRBD1. The CDR3 is 16 residues long. J was trimmed by 4 bases and V by 1 base; bases with no gene match: 7. CDR1 SGHNT and CDR2 YYREEE come from the germline V gene (reference sequence). The CDR3 bases are TGTGCCAGCAGCTTGTTTGACAGGGGGCTTCGAGAGACCCAGTACTTC. Its translation is CASSLFDRGLRETQYF.

The V and J genes are TRBV6-5 and TRBJ1-2; the D is unclear. Trimming cost V 5 bases and J 8 bases, with 18 bases left between them. This CDR3 has 14 residues. Looked up from germline, CDR1 is MNHEY and CDR2 is SVGAGI. The DNA for the CDR3 is TGTGCCAGCAGTAATCCCGGGTCCCAATGGGGCTACACCTTC. Amino acid sequence: CASSNPGSQWGYTF.

The V gene is TRBV6-1, the J gene TRBJ2-1, with D hard to call. Germline-derived CDR1 and CDR2 are MNHNS and SASEGT. Trimming took off 2 bases at V and 7 bases at J, with 18 bases between the two ends. The CDR3 sequence is 16 residues long. The CDR3: CASSEYIISPLNEQFF. CDR3 bases: TGTGCCAGCAGTGAATATATAATCAGTCCCCTTAATGAGCAGTTCTTC.

V usage is TRBV11-2 and J usage is TRBJ2-7; possible D gene TRBD1, 6 bases. From germline, CDR1 is SGHAT and CDR2 FQNNGV. Trimming shortened V by 6 bases and J by 6 bases, and 12 bases separated the two germline ends. The CDR3 has 12 amino acids. The CDR3 bases are TGTGCCAGCAGTTATGACAGGAGCGAGCAGTACTTC. This translates into CASSYDRSEQYF.

V usage is TRBV2 and J usage is TRBJ2-3; 13 bases fit TRBD2. The CDR3 has 16 residues. J gave up 4 bases and V 3 bases, and 4 bases lay outside the gene matches. Per the germline V gene, CDR1 is SNHLY and CDR2 is FYNNEI. Written as DNA, the CDR3 is TGTGCCAGCAGTGATGTACTAGCGGGGGGGTCAGATACGCAGTATTTT. Protein sequence: CASSDVLAGGSDTQYF.